The 21 T cell receptor beta chains in this list originate from one sample, sequenced in a study of glioma-infiltrating T cells after dendritic cell vaccination. Specified time point: after dendritic cell vaccination, including at tumor progression/relapse. Assay: immunoSEQ multiplex PCR; the TCRdb copy retains only in-frame clones and omits some. The top ten hold about 5.5% of the sample, which has approximately 92,000 clones, 80% seen once. The source was blood, collected after dendritic cell vaccination. Receptor source: a human donor with glioblastoma.

The chain is built from TRBV4-1 and TRBJ2-4, with D possibly matching TRBD1 (5 bases). Between the trimmed V and J ends, which lost 2 bases and 1 base, there was a span of 9 bases. This CDR3 is 15 amino acids long. Germline V gene sequence: CDR1 MGHRA, CDR2 YSYEKL. The CDR3 loop is CASSQWAGAKNIQYF. Here the CDR3 DNA reads TGCGCCAGCAGCCAATGGGCAGGGGCCAAAAACATTCAGTACTTC.

The chain recombines TRBV11-2 with TRBJ1-2; D call uncertain. The CDR3 length is 12 residues. Trimming pared 0 bases from V and 8 bases from J, leaving 7 bases between. Germline CDR1 is SGHAT and CDR2 is FQNNGV. The DNA for the CDR3 is TGTGCCAGCAGCTTAGATCGGAGGGGCTACACCTTC. Translated, it gives CASSLDRRGYTF.

The J gene is TRBJ2-6, the V gene TRBV10-3, with 11 bases that match TRBD2. Trimming cost V 11 bases and J 0 bases; bases outside gene matches: 9. Looked up from germline, CDR1 is ENHRY and CDR2 is SYGVKD. This CDR3 comprises 17 residues. The CDR3 region has the DNA TGTGCCCAATCAGAAGGGACTAGCGGCTCTGGGGCCAACGTCCTGACTTTC. It codes for CAQSEGTSGSGANVLTF.

This clone was detected once. The DNA of the CDR3 is TGCGCCAGCAGCTTGGCCTCACAGACCGGCACAGATACGCAGTATTTT. As protein: CASSLASQTGTDTQYF. This chain joins TRBV5-1 and TRBJ2-3, with unresolved D. Trimming removed 0 bases at V and 1 base at J, with 12 bases between. Per germline, CDR1 SGHRS and CDR2 YFSETQ. The CDR3 covers 16 residues. Drawing the rest from reference TRBV5-1 and TRBJ2-3, the complete variable domain is KAGVTQTPRYLIKTRGQQVTLSCSPISGHRSVSWYQQTPGQGLQFLFEYFSETQRNKGNFPGRFSGRQFSNSRSEMNVSTLELGDSALYLCASSLASQTGTDTQYFGPGTRLTVL.

J is TRBJ1-2 and V is TRBV29-1, with a weak D call TRBD1 (6 bases). Germline V CDR1 and CDR2: SQVTM, ANQGSEA. This CDR3 contains 12 residues. Trimming removed 7 bases from V and 1 base from J, with 10 bases in between. CDR3 DNA sequence: TGCAGCGCTCAGGACAGTAACTATGGCTACACCTTC. Encoded protein: CSAQDSNYGYTF.

The chain links TRBV7-2 to TRBJ2-3; 8 nucleotides agree with TRBD2. Unmatched junction bases numbered 13, after V lost 2 bases and J lost 6 bases. CDR1 SGHTA and CDR2 FQGNSA come from the germline V gene. The CDR3 length is 17 residues. CDR3 sequence (DNA): TGTGCCAGCAGCTTAAACTCTGGGACTAGACTATTGGATACGCAGTATTTT. It yields the protein CASSLNSGTRLLDTQYF.

The chain is built from TRBV7-8 and TRBJ2-7; 9 bases line up with TRBD1. CDR3 length: 14 residues. CDR1 is SGHVS, CDR2 FQNEAQ, per germline. The ends lost 5 bases at V and 6 bases at J; junction bases unmatched: 8. DNA of the CDR3: TGTGCCAGCAGCCCCGGGACAGGGCTAGGCGAGCAGTACTTC. It specifies CASSPGTGLGEQYF.

This rearrangement joins TRBV18 to TRBJ1-2; 8 bases match TRBD1. V shed 3 bases, J shed 12 bases, and the junction held 15 bases outside the gene matches. CDR1 is KGHSH, CDR2 LQKENI, per germline. The CDR3 spans 15 residues. The CDR3 loop is CASSPDRTGSVKNTF. In DNA, the CDR3 is TGTGCCAGCTCACCCGATCGGACAGGGTCCGTGAAGAACACCTTC.

The rearrangement links TRBV5-4 to TRBJ2-3, with TRBD1 as a possible D gene (5 bases). Looked up from germline, CDR1 is SGHNT and CDR2 is YYREEE (reference sequence). V was cut by 0 bases and J by 3 bases, with 14 bases left in between. The CDR3 runs 16 residues. The CDR3, as DNA: TGTGCCAGCAGCTTGGGGGGCCTGGGCGCTACAGATACGCAGTATTTT. Protein product: CASSLGGLGATDTQYF. The full variable domain, with the rest looked up from reference TRBV5-4 and TRBJ2-3, is ETGVTQSPTHLIKTRGQQVTLRCSSQSGHNTVSWYQQALGQGPQFIFQYYREEENGRGNFPPRFSGLQFPNYSSELNVNALELDDSALYLCASSLGGLGATDTQYFGPGTRLTVL.

The chain links TRBV7-6 to TRBJ1-3; 9 bases agree with TRBD1. V trimming: 1 base; J trimming: 0 bases; junction bases outside the gene matches: 10. The CDR3 extends over 19 amino acids. Per germline, CDR1 SGHVS and CDR2 FNYEAQ. This CDR3 reads CASSLGTGARAGSGNTIYF. DNA for the CDR3: TGTGCCAGCAGCTTAGGGACAGGGGCCCGCGCGGGCTCTGGAAACACCATATATTTT. The full variable domain, with the rest looked up from reference TRBV7-6 and TRBJ1-3, is GAGVSQSPRYKVTKRGQDVALRCDPISGHVSLYWYRQALGQGPEFLTYFNYEAQQDKSGLPNDRFSAERPEGSISTLTIQRTEQRDSAMYRCASSLGTGARAGSGNTIYFGEGSWLTVV.

This chain joins TRBV27 and TRBJ2-7; 8 bases are a match to TRBD1. The V gene's germline CDR1 is MNHEY and CDR2 SMNVEV (reference sequence). With V trimmed by 5 bases and J by 3 bases, 3 bases remained unmatched. The CDR3 runs 13 residues. In nucleotides, the CDR3 is TGTGCCAGCAGTGTCGGGACAGGCTACGAGCAGTACTTC. Amino acids: CASSVGTGYEQYF.

This sequence joins TRBV19 and TRBJ1-1, with a tentative D call TRBD1 (6 bases). The CDR3 runs to 16 residues. The germline CDR1 and CDR2 sequences are LNHDA and SQIVND (reference sequence). V lost 3 bases and J 0 bases, leaving 14 bases between the germline ends. The CDR3, as DNA: TGTGCCAGTAGTATTTTTCCAGGGGCAATGAACACTGAAGCTTTCTTT. Translating it yields CASSIFPGAMNTEAFF.

The rearrangement links TRBV30 to TRBJ1-2; unclear D gene. Trimming removed 3 bases at V and 0 bases at J, with 8 bases between. The CDR3 covers 13 residues. The germline V gene encodes CDR1 GTSNPN and CDR2 SVGIG (reference sequence). CDR3 amino acids: CAWSGVPNYGYTF. The CDR3 coding sequence is TGTGCCTGGAGCGGGGTCCCTAACTATGGCTACACCTTC.

The rearrangement links TRBV1 to TRBJ2-7; the table assigns TRBD2, which was not confirmed against the DNA. TRBV1 represents a pseudogene. The CDR3 runs 14 residues. The CDR3, as DNA: TGCACCAGCAGCCAAGGGGGGGAATCCTACGAGCAGTACTTC. Translating gives CTSSQGGESYEQYF.

The V call is TRBV15, the J call TRBJ1-1; no firm D call. CDR3 length equals 13 residues. Looked up from germline, CDR1 is LNHNV and CDR2 is YYDKDF (reference sequence). V lost 2 bases, J lost 1 base, and 5 bases lay in between. CDR3 region: CATSRSTNTEAFF. CDR3 in DNA: TGTGCCACCAGCAGAAGCACGAACACTGAAGCTTTCTTT.

This clone was counted a few times. This chain connects TRBV5-5 to TRBJ2-3; 11 bases are a match to TRBD2. The CDR3 sequence is 16 residues long. V trimming: 4 bases; J trimming: 6 bases; junction bases outside the gene matches: 10. CDR1 is SGHKS, CDR2 YYEKEE, per germline (reference sequence). The CDR3 protein is CASSPVAGGLGDTQYF. DNA for the CDR3: TGTGCCAGCAGCCCAGTAGCGGGAGGGTTGGGGGATACGCAGTATTTT.

The V gene is TRBV7-9, the J gene TRBJ1-2; maybe TRBD1 (6 bases). Germline V CDR1 and CDR2: SEHNR, FQNEAQ (reference sequence). Trimming left V 5 bases short and J 8 bases short, with 27 bases between. This CDR3 contains 17 residues. CDR3 bases: TGTGCCAGCAGCCCCGGGGCCTTGGGGGCCCTTAGGGAGGGCTACACCTTC. It yields the protein CASSPGALGALREGYTF.

The gene calls are TRBV5-4 and TRBJ2-7, with TRBD2 identical over 8 bases. Germline CDR1 SGHNT, CDR2 YYREEE (reference sequence). The CDR3 runs 14 residues. Germline trimming cut 2 bases from V and 2 bases from J; bases unmatched to any gene: 3. In DNA form, the CDR3 reads TGTGCCAGCAGCTTCAGCGGGAGAACCTACGAGCAGTACTTC. Translated: CASSFSGRTYEQYF.

V is TRBV2 and J is TRBJ1-2; the D gene is possibly TRBD1 (6 bases). The CDR3 consists of 14 residues. CDR1 and CDR2 from the germline V gene are SNHLY and FYNNEI. V gave up 7 bases and J gave up 8 bases, with 20 bases separating them. CDR3 DNA sequence: TGTGCCAGCAACCAAGCTGGGGGGGCCGACGGCTACACCTTC. This encodes CASNQAGGADGYTF.

This clone was counted once. The same CDR3 is also encoded by other DNA sequences in this sample. This chain links TRBV5-1 with TRBJ1-2; 9 nucleotides align to TRBD1. The CDR3 has 16 amino acids. The V gene end was trimmed by 0 bases and the J gene end by 3 bases; junction bases not matched to a gene: 6. Looked up from germline, CDR1 is SGHRS and CDR2 is YFSETQ. The CDR3 loop reads CASSLGGQGLDYGYTF. The CDR3 DNA reads TGCGCCAGCAGCTTGGGGGGACAGGGCTTGGACTATGGCTACACCTTC.

The rearrangement uses TRBV2 and TRBJ2-7; TRBD2 matches at 8 bases. CDR1 and CDR2 from the germline V gene are SNHLY and FYNNEI. V trimming: 3 bases; J trimming: 6 bases; junction bases outside the gene matches: 7. There are 14 residues in the CDR3. The CDR3 DNA is TGTGCCAGCAGTGAGCGGGAGGCCAGTCTCGAGCAGTACTTC. Its protein is CASSEREASLEQYF.